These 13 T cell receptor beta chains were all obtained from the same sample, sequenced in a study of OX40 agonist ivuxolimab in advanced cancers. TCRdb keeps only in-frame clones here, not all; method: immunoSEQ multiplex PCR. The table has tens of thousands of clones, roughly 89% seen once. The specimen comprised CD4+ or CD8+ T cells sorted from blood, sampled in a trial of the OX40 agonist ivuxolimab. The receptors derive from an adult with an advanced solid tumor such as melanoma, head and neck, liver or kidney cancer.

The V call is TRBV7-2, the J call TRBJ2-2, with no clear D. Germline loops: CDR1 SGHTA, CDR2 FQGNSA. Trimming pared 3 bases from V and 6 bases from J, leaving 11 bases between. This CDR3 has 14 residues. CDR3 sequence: CASSLASGAGELFF. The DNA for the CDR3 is TGTGCCAGCAGCTTGGCCAGTGGAGCCGGGGAGCTGTTTTTT. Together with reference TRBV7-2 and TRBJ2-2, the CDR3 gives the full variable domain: GAGVSQSPSNKVTEKGKDVELRCDPISGHTALYWYRQSLGQGLEFLIYFQGNSAPDKSGLPSDRFSAERTGGSVSTLTIQRTQQEDSAVYLCASSLASGAGELFFGEGSRLTVL.

The CDR3 coding sequence is TGTGCCAGTAGTTTCGGACAGTCGAGAAATCAGCCCCAGCATTTT. This translates into CASSFGQSRNQPQHF. The chain is built from TRBV19 and TRBJ1-5, with D possibly being TRBD1 (6 bases). The CDR3 runs to 15 residues. Trimming cost V 5 bases and J 4 bases, with 15 bases left between them. Germline CDR1 LNHDA, CDR2 SQIVND (reference sequence).

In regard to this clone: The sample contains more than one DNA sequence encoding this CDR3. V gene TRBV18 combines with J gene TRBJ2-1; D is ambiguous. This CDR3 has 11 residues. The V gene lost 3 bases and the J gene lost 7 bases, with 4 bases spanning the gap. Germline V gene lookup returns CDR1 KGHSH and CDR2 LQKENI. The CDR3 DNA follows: TGTGCCAGCTCACCGCGAAATGAGCAGTTCTTC. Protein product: CASSPRNEQFF. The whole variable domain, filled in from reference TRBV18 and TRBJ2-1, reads NAGVMQNPRHLVRRRGQEARLRCSPMKGHSHVYWYRQLPEEGLKFMVYLQKENIIDESGMPKERFSAEFPKEGPSILRIQQVVRGDSAAYFCASSPRNEQFFGPGTRLTVL.

CDR3 coding DNA: TGTGCCAGCTCACTAGCGGGAGGTACAGATACGCAGTATTTT. Translated: CASSLAGGTDTQYF. The genes are TRBV18 and TRBJ2-3; 10 bases map to TRBD2. J was trimmed by 3 bases and V by 4 bases; bases with no gene match: 1. Germline loops: CDR1 KGHSH, CDR2 LQKENI. The CDR3 covers 14 residues. The complete variable domain, with remaining parts taken from reference TRBV18 and TRBJ2-3, reads NAGVMQNPRHLVRRRGQEARLRCSPMKGHSHVYWYRQLPEEGLKFMVYLQKENIIDESGMPKERFSAEFPKEGPSILRIQQVVRGDSAAYFCASSLAGGTDTQYFGPGTRLTVL.

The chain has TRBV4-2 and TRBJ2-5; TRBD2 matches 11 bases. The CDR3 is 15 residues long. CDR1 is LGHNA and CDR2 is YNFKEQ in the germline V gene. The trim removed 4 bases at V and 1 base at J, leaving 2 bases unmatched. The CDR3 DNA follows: TGTGCCAGCAGCCTTGGGACTAGCGGCCAAGAGACCCAGTACTTC. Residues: CASSLGTSGQETQYF.

The CDR3 spells CASSLGGSADTQYF. Written as DNA, the CDR3 is TGTGCCAGCAGCTTGGGGGGCTCAGCAGATACGCAGTATTTT. The chain uses TRBV11-3 and TRBJ2-3; either TRBD1 or TRBD2 may supply D (6 bases each). This CDR3 spans 14 amino acids. V was shortened by 3 bases and J by 4 bases, with 11 bases between the two germline ends. From germline, CDR1 is SGHNT and CDR2 YENEEA. The entire variable domain, with the rest obtained from reference TRBV11-3 and TRBJ2-3, is as follows: EAGVVQSPRYKIIEKKQPVAFWCNPISGHNTLYWYLQNLGQGPELLIRYENEEAVDDSQLPKDRFSAERLKGVDSTLKIQPAELGDSAVYLCASSLGGSADTQYFGPGTRLTVL.

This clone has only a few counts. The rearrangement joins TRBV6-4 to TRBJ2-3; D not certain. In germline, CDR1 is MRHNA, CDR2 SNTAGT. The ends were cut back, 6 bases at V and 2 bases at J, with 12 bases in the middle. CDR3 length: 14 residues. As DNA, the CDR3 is TGTGCCAGCAGCGCGACTGCGACCACAGATACGCAGTATTTT. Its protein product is CASSATATTDTQYF.

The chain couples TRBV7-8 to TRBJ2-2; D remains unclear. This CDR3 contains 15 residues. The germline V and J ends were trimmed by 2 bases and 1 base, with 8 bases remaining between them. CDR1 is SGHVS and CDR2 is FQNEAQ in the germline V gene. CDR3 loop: CASSLTEKNTGELFF. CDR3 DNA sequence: TGTGCCAGCAGCTTAACTGAAAAGAACACCGGGGAGCTGTTTTTT. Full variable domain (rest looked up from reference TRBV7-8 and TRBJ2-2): GAGVSQSPRYKVAKRGQDVALRCDPISGHVSLFWYQQALGQGPEFLTYFQNEAQLDKSGLPSDRFFAERPEGSVSTLKIQRTQQEDSAVYLCASSLTEKNTGELFFGEGSRLTVL.

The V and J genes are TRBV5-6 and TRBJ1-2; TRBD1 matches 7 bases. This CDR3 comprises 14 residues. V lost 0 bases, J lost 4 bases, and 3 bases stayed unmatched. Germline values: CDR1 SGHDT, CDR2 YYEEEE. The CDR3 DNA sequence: TGTGCCAGCAGCTTGGTCGGACAGGCCTATGGCTACACCTTC. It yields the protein CASSLVGQAYGYTF.

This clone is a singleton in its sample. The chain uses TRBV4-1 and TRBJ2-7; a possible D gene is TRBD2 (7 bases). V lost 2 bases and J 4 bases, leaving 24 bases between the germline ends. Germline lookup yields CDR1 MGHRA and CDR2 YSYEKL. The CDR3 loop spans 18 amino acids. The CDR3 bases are TGCGCCAGCAGCCAACCCATGGGGGCGGGAGAAGGGTCGTACGAGCAGTACTTC. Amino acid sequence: CASSQPMGAGEGSYEQYF.

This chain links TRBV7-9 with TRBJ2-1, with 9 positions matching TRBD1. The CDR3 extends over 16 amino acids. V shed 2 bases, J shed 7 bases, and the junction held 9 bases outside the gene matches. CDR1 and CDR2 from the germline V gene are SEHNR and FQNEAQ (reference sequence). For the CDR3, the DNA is TGTGCCAGCAGCTTACAGGGACAGGGCCCATCTAATGAGCAGTTCTTC. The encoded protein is CASSLQGQGPSNEQFF.

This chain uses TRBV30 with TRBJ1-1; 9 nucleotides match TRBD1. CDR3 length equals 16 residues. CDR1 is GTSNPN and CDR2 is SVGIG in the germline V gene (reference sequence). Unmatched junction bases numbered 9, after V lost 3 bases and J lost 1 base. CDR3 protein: CAWSPTGGGWNTEAFF. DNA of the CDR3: TGTGCCTGGAGCCCCACAGGGGGCGGTTGGAACACTGAAGCTTTCTTT.

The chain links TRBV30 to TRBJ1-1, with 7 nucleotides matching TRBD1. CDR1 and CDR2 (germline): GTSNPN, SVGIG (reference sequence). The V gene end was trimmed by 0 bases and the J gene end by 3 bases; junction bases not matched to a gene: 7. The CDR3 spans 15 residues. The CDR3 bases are TGTGCCTGGAGTGTACGGGCAGGGGGGGACACTGAAGCTTTCTTT. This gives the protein CAWSVRAGGDTEAFF.